This TCR beta chain was documented in a study of blood T cell repertoires in COVID-19. This CDR3 is 15 amino acids long. Germline CDR1 ENHRY, CDR2 SYGVKD. With 0 bases clipped from V and 5 bases from J, the junction kept 6 bases outside the gene matches. The study recruited people aged roughly 18 to 95 years across roughly 23 US areas. Using immunoSEQ multiplex PCR, the repertoire was profiled, and TCRdb retains in-frame clones only, with some absent. This sample has fewer than 450,000 clones, with 88% found just once. The receptor's source is a woman under 30 who had recovered from COVID-19. The sequenced sample was PBMCs or T cells enriched from blood (not recorded which). The rearrangement uses TRBV10-3 and TRBJ1-1; 7 nucleotides line up with TRBD1. CDR3 residues: CAISESRRGYTEAFF. The CDR3, as DNA: TGTGCCATCAGTGAGTCCCGCAGGGGGTATACTGAAGCTTTCTTT.